The sequence of this TCR beta chain was determined in a study of T cell repertoires in cytomegalovirus infection. About the study: Recently identified HLA-C-restricted and well-studied HLA-B-restricted CMV epitopes were used. Whole-study findings and limits: Cumulative public TCR beta family frequency identified carriers of CMV plus the relevant HLA. HLA-C-restricted CMV-specific TCR beta clonotypes were dominant in the ex vivo response.

Using its own MiXCR run on the reads, TCRdb lists one record per CDR3 protein. The top ten clones hold over 45% of a sample with approximately 590,000 distinct CDR3 sequences, approximately 40% of them seen once. A few counts support this clonotype. Its target is unknown. The length of the CDR3 is 12 residues. Germline V gene lookup returns CDR1 MNHEY and CDR2 SVGEGT. Trimming took off 0 bases at V and 4 bases at J, with 4 bases between the two ends. This chain uses TRBV6-2 or TRBV6-3 with TRBJ2-7; D gene ambiguous. This TCR was recovered from a human donor in good health (CMV status not recorded). Some clones in this sample may be carry-over from other donors' samples. Sequencing was performed on cultured PBMCs, taken from culture after CMV antigen stimulation. The CDR3 DNA sequence: TGTGCCAGCAGTTACTCTGTTTACGAGCAGTACTTC. This codes for CASSYSVYEQYF.